This T cell receptor beta chain is from a study of T-cell reconstitution after alpha-beta-depleted transplantation in children. The TCRbeta library incorporated unique molecular identifiers. TCRdb redid the calling of the PCR reads with MiXCR, one entry per CDR3 protein. This sample yields just under 550,000 distinct CDR3 sequences, of which about 17% are seen a single time; 3.3% belongs to the top ten. The sample was PBMCs from the stem cell graft donor, taken from the stem cell graft. The clonotype comes from a human donor who donated a stem cell graft to a child with acute lymphoblastic leukemia.

The DNA for the CDR3 is TGCAGTGCCCGCTTTGTTTCCGGGGAAAAACTGTTTTTT. This gives the protein CSARFVSGEKLFF. This chain uses TRBV20-1 with TRBJ1-4; D unclear. V lost 6 bases, J lost 8 bases, and 16 bases lay in between. This CDR3 is 13 amino acids long. Germline V gene lookup returns CDR1 DFQATT and CDR2 SNEGSKA (reference sequence).